Below are 7 T cell receptor beta chains sequenced from a single sample in a study of T-cell reconstitution after alpha-beta-depleted transplantation in children. Unique molecular identifiers were used to barcode this TCRbeta library. From the PCR reads, TCRdb called clonotypes with MiXCR, one entry per CDR3 protein. The data show almost 250,000 distinct CDR3 sequences, with about 23% seen just once and roughly 2.5% held by the top ten. This material consisted of PBMCs, taken before TCRalphabeta/CD19-depleted stem cell transplant. The source is a girl aged 2 to 10 with Fanconi anemia, due to receive a stem cell transplant.

This clonotype has a count of ten or more. V and J are TRBV29-1 and TRBJ1-2; D may be TRBD1 (6 bases). The germline V gene encodes CDR1 SQVTM and CDR2 ANQGSEA. The CDR3 sequence is 13 residues long. V gave up 7 bases and J gave up 7 bases, with 19 bases separating them. The CDR3 nucleotides are TGCAGCGCCGTCGGTGGGGGGGCGGTTGGCTACACCTTC. It yields the protein CSAVGGGAVGYTF.

This clonotype was observed a few times. The CDR3: CASSPQRLTSTDTQYF. The CDR3 DNA sequence: TGTGCCAGCAGCCCACAGCGGTTAACTAGCACAGATACGCAGTATTTT. The chain joins TRBV28 to TRBJ2-3; TRBD2 might be the D (5 bases). The CDR3 is 16 amino acids. The germline V gene encodes CDR1 MDHEN and CDR2 SYDVKM. V lost 6 bases, J lost 0 bases, and 16 bases lay in between. Combining the CDR3 with reference TRBV28 and TRBJ2-3 gives the whole variable domain DVKVTQSSRYLVKRTGEKVFLECVQDMDHENMFWYRQDPGLGLRLIYFSYDVKMKEKGDIPEGYSVSREKKERFSLILESASTNQTSMYLCASSPQRLTSTDTQYFGPGTRLTVL.

The genes are TRBV28 and TRBJ2-5, with D unresolved. Trimming removed 3 bases from V and 3 bases from J, with 11 bases in between. CDR3 length: 14 residues. Germline V gives CDR1 MDHEN, CDR2 SYDVKM. The CDR3 sequence is CASSFSGREETQYF. The CDR3 DNA reads as TGTGCCAGCAGTTTTTCAGGAAGGGAAGAGACCCAGTACTTC. Supplemented by reference TRBV28 and TRBJ2-5, the full variable domain reads DVKVTQSSRYLVKRTGEKVFLECVQDMDHENMFWYRQDPGLGLRLIYFSYDVKMKEKGDIPEGYSVSREKKERFSLILESASTNQTSMYLCASSFSGREETQYFGPGTRLLVL.

Regarding this clonotype: This may stem from a read error, because a much larger clone lies one nucleotide away. The J gene is TRBJ2-7, the V gene TRBV29-1; no clear D. The CDR3 is 11 residues long. CDR1 and CDR2 (germline): SQVTM, ANQGSEA. Trimming shortened V by 3 bases and J by 1 base, and 4 bases separated the two germline ends. The CDR3, as DNA: TGCAGCGTTGACATTTCCTACGAGCAGTACTTC. Translation: CSVDISYEQYF.

Regarding this clonotype: A much larger clone differs by one base, so this may be a read error. The CDR3, as DNA: TGCAGCGGGAGACTAGCGGGCTGCGAGCAGTACTTC. Translation gives CSGRLAGCEQYF. The chain joins TRBV29-1 to TRBJ2-7, with 10 bases that match TRBD2. V lost 7 bases to trimming and J lost 6 bases; unmatched junction nucleotides: 6. Germline CDR1 reads SQVTM; CDR2 reads ANQGSEA. The CDR3 is 12 residues long.

The table lists this clonotype with a few counts. V is TRBV28 and J is TRBJ2-7; 8 nucleotides align to TRBD1. The CDR3 consists of 15 residues. CDR1 is MDHEN and CDR2 is SYDVKM in the germline V gene. Unmatched junction bases numbered 4, after V lost 1 base and J lost 2 bases. CDR3 DNA sequence: TGTGCCAGCAGTTTATATGGGACAGGCACCTACGAGCAGTACTTC. Encoded protein: CASSLYGTGTYEQYF.

This chain uses TRBV3-1 with TRBJ2-7, with TRBD2 matching 7 bases. The CDR3 extends over 15 amino acids. Germline V lookup: CDR1 LGHDT, CDR2 YNNKEL (reference sequence). The J segment lost 4 bases and the V segment lost 3 bases, leaving 9 bases of the junction unmatched. CDR3 DNA sequence: TGTGCCAGCAGCCAGTCAATTTTCGGGGGGTACGAGCAGTACTTC. Translation: CASSQSIFGGYEQYF.